Listed below are T cell receptor beta chains from one sample, sequenced in a study of T cell repertoires in cytomegalovirus infection. These receptors' antigens are unknown. TCRdb reprocessed the reads with MiXCR, giving one entry per CDR3 protein. Of 900,000 to 950,000 distinct CDR3 sequences in the sample, roughly 31% are singletons; the top ten hold over 11%. The specimen was cultured CD8+ T cells from PBMCs, collected from culture after CMV antigen stimulation. These receptors all stem from a human donor in good health (CMV status not recorded). Some clones in this sample may be carry-over from other donors' samples. Both conserved end residues are part of each CDR3. A D gene is named only where the DNA matches it firmly. Size values are once, few and many counts, or a class for expanded clones, and some rows have none.

J gene	clone size	V gene	D gene	CDR3 DNA	CDR3 protein
TRBJ2-1	few	TRBV3-1	TRBD2	TGTGCCAGCGCACTAGCGGGGGCCAGGGATGAGCAGTTCTTC	CASALAGARDEQFF
TRBJ1-6	many	TRBV7-6	TRBD1	TGTGCCAGCACTACCGGGACAGGGTACTCACCCCTCCACTTT	CASTTGTGYSPLHF
TRBJ2-5	few	TRBV6-5	-	TGTGCCAGCAGTTACTCGCTAGGACTACAAGAGACCCAGTACTTC	CASSYSLGLQETQYF
TRBJ2-1	-	TRBV5-4	-	TGTGCCAGCAGCTTGGTGGGGGCCAATTACAATGAGCAGTTCTTC	CASSLVGANYNEQFF
TRBJ1-5	many	TRBV19	-	TGTGCCAGTAGTATGAGTTACAGCCACCATCAGCCCCAGCATTTT	CASSMSYSHHQPQHF
TRBJ2-1	-	TRBV4-1	-	TGTGCCAGCAGCCAAGATCAGCACAGGGTGGAAAACAATGAGCAGTTCTTC	CASSQDQHRVENNEQFF
TRBJ2-6	many	TRBV7-9	-	TGTGCCAGCAGCTTAGTGGGCCTTACAGGGAGTGGGGCCAACGTCCTGACTTTC	CASSLVGLTGSGANVLTF
TRBJ1-5	-	TRBV7-9	-	TGTGCCAGCAGCTTAAGGGCCCCTCCCCTGGATTTT	CASSLRAPPLDF
TRBJ2-2	once	TRBV19	-	TGTGCCAGTAGTATATTGGCCCCAGGGAGAACGCTCACCGGGGAGCTGTTTTTT	CASSILAPGRTLTGELFF
TRBJ2-7	-	TRBV13	-	TGTGCCAGCAGCCCGACAAGAGGGGAGCAGTACTTC	CASSPTRGEQYF
TRBJ2-1	-	TRBV7-6	TRBD2	TGTGCCAGCAGTAGCGGGGGACGCTTCTATGAGCAGTTCTTC	CASSSGGRFYEQFF
TRBJ1-4	-	TRBV28	-	TGTGCCAGCCTTGACGGGGCCGGTAATGAAAAACTGTTTTTT	CASLDGAGNEKLFF
TRBJ1-1	-	TRBV7-4	-	TGTGTCAGCACGCGCAGGGTCACTGAAGCTTTCTTT	CVSTRRVTEAFF
TRBJ2-1	-	TRBV7-3	-	TGTGCCAGCAGCTCCGTTGTGGCGGGGTCCTACAATGAGCAGTTCTTC	CASSSVVAGSYNEQFF
TRBJ2-1	-	TRBV6-6	TRBD2	TGTGCCAGCAGTTACATGCAGCGGGGCAACTACAATGAGCAGTTCTTC	CASSYMQRGNYNEQFF
TRBJ2-5	few	TRBV6-6	TRBD1	TGTGCCAGCAGTTACGCAGGGGGACCCGCGGAGACCCAGTACTTC	CASSYAGGPAETQYF
TRBJ2-1	few	TRBV7-2	-	TGTGCCAGCAGCTTAATACAGCGCAATGAGCAGTTCTTC	CASSLIQRNEQFF
TRBJ2-5	-	TRBV4-3	TRBD2	TGCGCCAGCAGCCAAGATTGGGCTAGCGGGGGTTCCCAAGAGACCCAGTACTTC	CASSQDWASGGSQETQYF
TRBJ2-7	once	TRBV12-3/TRBV12-4	-	TGTGCCAGCAGCCCATCGGACAGTCCCTACGAGCAGTACTTC	CASSPSDSPYEQYF
TRBJ2-6	few	TRBV27	TRBD1	TGTGCCAGCAGTCCCGGGACAGGGGTCTATGGGGCCAACGTCCTGACTTTC	CASSPGTGVYGANVLTF
TRBJ2-5	few	TRBV7-6	TRBD1	TGTGCCAGCAGCGGGTACAGGGGGCGCGGGGAGACCCAGTACTTC	CASSGYRGRGETQYF
TRBJ2-1	-	TRBV6-6	TRBD1	TGTGCCGGCAGTTACTGGGGGACAGGGGGCATAGATGAGCAGTTCTTC	CAGSYWGTGGIDEQFF
TRBJ1-2	few	TRBV12-3/TRBV12-4	-	TGTGCCAGCAGTTTAACGGGGGACTACACCTTC	CASSLTGDYTF
TRBJ1-2	many	TRBV7-2	-	TGTGCCAGCAGCTTAGGAGGGTCAGGGCCCAGGGAGGGCTACACCTTC	CASSLGGSGPREGYTF
TRBJ2-3	few	TRBV29-1	-	TGCAGCGCCGGTCGGGTAACCCGCACAGATACGCAGTATTTT	CSAGRVTRTDTQYF
TRBJ1-1	few	TRBV28	-	TGTGCCAGCACCCGCACTCCGGGACTTATCGATGAAGCTTTCTTT	CASTRTPGLIDEAFF
TRBJ1-6	-	TRBV6-6	TRBD1	TGTGCCAGCAGTCCCTGGACAGGCCCAAGCTCCTATAATTCACCCCTCCACTTT	CASSPWTGPSSYNSPLHF
TRBJ1-3	-	TRBV6-5	-	TGTGCCAGCAGTTACTCGAACGGAAACGCCATATATTTT	CASSYSNGNAIYF
TRBJ1-1	many	TRBV7-2	-	TGTGCCAGCAGCGCCTTATTAGGGTCCACTGAAGCTTTCTTT	CASSALLGSTEAFF
TRBJ2-7	many	TRBV7-2	-	TGTGCCAGCAGCTTCTTGGGGTCCCACGAGCAGTACTTC	CASSFLGSHEQYF
TRBJ1-6	-	TRBV6-7	-	TGTGCCAGCATCCGGACACTTCTCAGCTCCTATAATTCACCCCTCCACTTT	CASIRTLLSSYNSPLHF
TRBJ1-1	-	TRBV19	-	TGTGCCAGTAGTATTGGGTCTTACACTGAAGCTTTCTTT	CASSIGSYTEAFF
TRBJ2-1	few	TRBV6-2/TRBV6-3	-	TGTGCCAGCAGTTACCTACAGTCACCCACATACAATGAGCAGTTCTTC	CASSYLQSPTYNEQFF
TRBJ2-7	few	TRBV7-9	-	TGTGCCAGCAGCCCCCGGGGGGCGGGCGCCTGGTCCTACGAGCAGTACTTC	CASSPRGAGAWSYEQYF
TRBJ1-3	many	TRBV7-6	-	TGTGCCAGTACAGGCTCTGGAAACACCATATATTTT	CASTGSGNTIYF
TRBJ2-7	-	TRBV6-1	-	TGTGCCAGCAGTGAAGGGTCGCCTTACTCCTACGAGCAGTACTTC	CASSEGSPYSYEQYF
TRBJ2-5	few	TRBV11-2	-	TGTGCCAGCAGCTTAGGTTGGTGGTACCAAGAGACCCAGTACTTC	CASSLGWWYQETQYF
TRBJ1-1	-	TRBV27	-	TGTGCCAGCACCCCGAGGTCGGTGCGGCAGGGAGGAACTGAAGCTTTCTTT	CASTPRSVRQGGTEAFF
TRBJ1-2	-	TRBV7-2	-	TGTGCCAGCAGCTTAGCGGGTACCAGGGTGAACTATGGCTACACCTTC	CASSLAGTRVNYGYTF
TRBJ1-2	-	TRBV19	-	TGTGCCAGTAGATCGACGGCTAACTATGGCTACACCTTC	CASRSTANYGYTF
TRBJ2-7	-	TRBV6-5	-	TGTGCCAGCGGCCCAGGGGTCGAGCAGTACTTC	CASGPGVEQYF
TRBJ1-3	few	TRBV11-2	-	TGTGCCAGCAGCCCATGGACGGGTGCTCTGAGAAACACCATATATTTT	CASSPWTGALRNTIYF
TRBJ1-4	-	TRBV4-1	-	TGCGCCAGCGCAAGGACCCCTAAGGGAACTAATGAAAAACTGTTTTTT	CASARTPKGTNEKLFF
TRBJ2-1	-	TRBV6-5	TRBD1	TGTGCCAGCAGTGAAGCTTGGACAGGGGGCAGAAATGAGCAGTTCTTC	CASSEAWTGGRNEQFF
TRBJ1-3	few	TRBV10-2	-	TGCGCCAGCAGTGAGTCGGGGGGGAGGAGGTCTGGAAACACCATATATTTT	CASSESGGRRSGNTIYF
TRBJ2-7	-	TRBV11-2	TRBD1	TGTGCCAGCGGATCCGGGACAGGGTCCTCCGAGCAGTACTTC	CASGSGTGSSEQYF
TRBJ1-1	few	TRBV19	-	TGTGCCAGTAGTTTTATATCGGAGGGGCGCACGATGAACACTGAAGCTTTCTTT	CASSFISEGRTMNTEAFF
TRBJ1-5	-	TRBV20-1	-	TGCAGTGGAATCAGCGAAAAACGTTATAGCAATCAGCCCCAGCATTTT	CSGISEKRYSNQPQHF
TRBJ1-1	-	TRBV10-3	-	TGTGCCATCAGTGAAAGGGATGAAGCTTTCTTT	CAISERDEAFF
TRBJ1-4	-	TRBV6-6	TRBD1	TGTGCCAGCAGCACCCTCCTCGGGGATGACAGGGTTAATGAAAAACTGTTTTTT	CASSTLLGDDRVNEKLFF
TRBJ2-1	few	TRBV7-8	-	TGTGCCAGCAGCCCCACCCTACCGGGACCATCCTACAATGAGCAGTTCTTC	CASSPTLPGPSYNEQFF
TRBJ1-2	many	TRBV7-8	TRBD1	TGTGCCAGCAGCTTAGGAAGGGGGCTAGGAGGGACCTTC	CASSLGRGLGGTF
TRBJ2-2	many	TRBV7-2	-	TGTGCCAGCCCCCCGGGGGGCGCGAACACCGGGGAGCTGTTTTTT	CASPPGGANTGELFF
TRBJ2-5	-	TRBV29-1	-	TGCAGCGTTGAAGATGCCGGACAGCAAGAGACCCAGTACTTC	CSVEDAGQQETQYF